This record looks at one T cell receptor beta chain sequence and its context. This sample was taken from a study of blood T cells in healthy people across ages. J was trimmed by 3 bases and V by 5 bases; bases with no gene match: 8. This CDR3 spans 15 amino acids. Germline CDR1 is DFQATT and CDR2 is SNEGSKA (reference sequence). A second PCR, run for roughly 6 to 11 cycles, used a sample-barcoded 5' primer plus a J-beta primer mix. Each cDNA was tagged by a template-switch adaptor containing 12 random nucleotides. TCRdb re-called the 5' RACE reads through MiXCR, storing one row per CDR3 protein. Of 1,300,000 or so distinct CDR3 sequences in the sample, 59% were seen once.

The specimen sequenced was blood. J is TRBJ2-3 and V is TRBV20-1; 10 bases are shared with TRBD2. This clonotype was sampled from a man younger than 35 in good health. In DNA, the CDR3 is TGCAGTGCTCGAGTGGGGACTAGCGTAACAGATACGCAGTATTTT. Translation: CSARVGTSVTDTQYF.